One sample yielded the 29 T cell receptor beta chains listed below, sequenced in a study of blood T cell repertoires in COVID-19 (dated by TCRdb to between 2020 and 2021). Libraries were constructed by the immunoSEQ multiplex PCR assay. Not all clones reach the TCRdb copy of this immuneACCESS table, which keeps in-frame sequences only. Checked studies attribute under half of the gap to unresolved V genes and leave the rest unexplained. Present in this sample are 170,000 or so clones, around nine tenths of which were seen just once. The top ten clones comprise around 1% of the sample. What was sequenced was peripheral blood. These receptors came from a woman younger than 35 who had recovered from COVID-19.

The chain combines TRBV2 with TRBJ1-4, with a weak D call TRBD1 (5 bases). The V gene lost 1 base and the J gene lost 7 bases, with 16 bases spanning the gap. Looked up from germline, CDR1 is SNHLY and CDR2 is FYNNEI. The length of the CDR3 is 16 residues. Written as DNA, the CDR3 is TGTGCCAGCAGTGAAGTGTCGGGAGGGGAGGGTGAAAAACTGTTTTTT. It encodes CASSEVSGGEGEKLFF.

J is TRBJ2-2 and V is TRBV11-2; D not certain. This CDR3 comprises 13 residues. The germline CDR1 and CDR2 sequences are SGHAT and FQNNGV. V lost 2 bases and J lost 6, with 7 bases in between. DNA for the CDR3: TGTGCCAGCAGCTTAATCGGTCCCGGGGAGCTGTTTTTT. The encoded protein is CASSLIGPGELFF.

The V call is TRBV27, the J call TRBJ2-1, with TRBD1 matching 9 bases. Per germline, CDR1 MNHEY and CDR2 SMNVEV (reference sequence). This CDR3 spans 14 amino acids. Trimming cost V 8 bases and J 9 bases; bases outside gene matches: 11. Written as DNA, the CDR3 is TGTGCCAGCGCATCCGGGACAGGGTCTGGTGAGCAGTTCTTC. The encoded protein is CASASGTGSGEQFF.

The genes are TRBV7-2 and TRBJ2-1; 15 bases match TRBD2. The CDR3 length is 19 residues. Germline CDR1 SGHTA, CDR2 FQGNSA. V was pared by 5 bases and J by 0 bases, with 8 bases of the junction left unmatched. The CDR3 DNA is TGTGCCAGCAGCGCGACCGGGACTAGCGGGAGGACCTCCTACAATGAGCAGTTCTTC. It is translated as CASSATGTSGRTSYNEQFF.

This clone is a singleton in its sample. At the DNA level, this CDR3 is encoded by other sequences in the same sample as well. The V gene is TRBV27, the J gene TRBJ1-1, with D perhaps TRBD1 (5 bases). Germline CDR1 and CDR2: MNHEY and SMNVEV (reference sequence). Between the trimmed V and J ends, which lost 2 bases and 5 bases, there was a span of 12 bases. This CDR3 contains 14 residues. The CDR3 is CASSLGGGVTEAFF. CDR3 coding DNA: TGTGCCAGCAGTTTAGGGGGAGGGGTGACTGAAGCTTTCTTT.

This chain joins TRBV7-2 and TRBJ2-1, with 10 nucleotides matching TRBD2. From germline, CDR1 is SGHTA and CDR2 FQGNSA. Trimming at V came to 4 bases and at J to 12 bases, leaving 15 bases not matched to a gene. This CDR3 is 16 amino acids long. CDR3 loop: CASSSSSGRAGLRQFF. The CDR3 DNA is TGTGCCAGCAGCTCATCGAGCGGGAGGGCCGGCCTCAGGCAGTTCTTC.

The chain joins TRBV6-2 or TRBV6-3 to TRBJ2-1; 12 bases are a match to TRBD2. Germline CDR1 MNHEY, CDR2 SVGEGT. CDR3 length equals 14 residues. With 5 bases clipped from V and 8 bases from J, the junction kept 4 bases outside the gene matches. In DNA, the CDR3 is TGTGCCAGCAGTCGGACTAGCGGGAATCATGAGCAGTTCTTC. It is translated as CASSRTSGNHEQFF.

J is TRBJ2-5 and V is TRBV19; 7 bases fit TRBD2. The CDR3 is 16 residues long. V lost 3 bases and J lost 0; bases outside the gene matches: 7. The germline V gene has CDR1 LNHDA and CDR2 SQIVND (reference sequence). The CDR3 nucleotides read TGTGCCAGTAGTATGGGGGGGGTGGGATACCAAGAGACCCAGTACTTC. It is translated as CASSMGGVGYQETQYF.

The chain employs TRBV3-1 (or the pseudogene TRBV3-2) and TRBJ2-1; 7 nucleotides match TRBD2. Trimming took 1 base from V and 4 from J; bases not matched to a gene: 7. The germline V gene encodes CDR1 LGHDT and CDR2 YNNKEL (reference sequence). The length of the CDR3 is 16 residues. The CDR3 bases are TGTGCCAGCAGCCAAGCTGGCGGGGGAGGATACAATGAGCAGTTCTTC. Its translation is CASSQAGGGGYNEQFF.

This rearrangement joins TRBV19 to TRBJ2-1, with a possible D match to TRBD1 (7 bases). CDR1 LNHDA and CDR2 SQIVND come from the germline V gene (reference sequence). The CDR3 spans 15 residues. The V gene lost 4 bases and the J gene lost 6 bases, with 16 bases spanning the gap. CDR3 in DNA: TGTGCCAGTAGTAGGGGACAGCTAGCGAGCAATGAGCAGTTCTTC. It is translated as CASSRGQLASNEQFF.

J is TRBJ1-6 and V is TRBV7-9; D unclear. This CDR3 has 16 residues. Germline V CDR1 and CDR2: SEHNR, FQNEAQ (reference sequence). V was cut by 4 bases and J by 0 bases, with 10 bases left in between. Here the CDR3 reads CASSYYISSYNSPLHF. In DNA, the CDR3 is TGTGCCAGCAGCTATTACATCAGCTCCTATAATTCACCCCTCCACTTT.

The chain employs TRBV6-1 and TRBJ2-5, with D possibly TRBD2 on 7 matching bases. With 2 bases removed from V and 4 bases from J, the gap between germline ends came to 11 bases. This CDR3 has 14 residues. CDR1 is MNHNS and CDR2 is SASEGT in the germline V gene. The CDR3 DNA is TGTGCCAGCAGTGAATTAAGGGGGGGAGAGACCCAGTACTTC. The encoded protein is CASSELRGGETQYF.

Worth noting for this clone: This sample includes further DNA sequences coding for the same CDR3. The CDR3 protein is CASSLGGSNQPQHF. CDR3 bases: TGTGCCAGCAGCCTAGGAGGAAGCAATCAGCCCCAGCATTTT. The chain links TRBV5-5 to TRBJ1-5; D gene ambiguous. The CDR3 loop spans 14 amino acids. The germline V and J ends were trimmed by 4 bases and 1 base, with 9 bases remaining between them. Per germline, CDR1 SGHKS and CDR2 YYEKEE (reference sequence).

This chain joins TRBV7-2 and TRBJ2-7; D is unclear. V was cut by 2 bases and J by 3 bases, with 8 bases left in between. The CDR3 runs to 13 residues. Germline assignment: CDR1 SGHTA and CDR2 FQGNSA. The CDR3 region has the DNA TGTGCCAGCAGCTTAACAGATGTCTACGAGCAGTACTTC. Translation gives CASSLTDVYEQYF. The variable domain in full, completed from reference TRBV7-2 and TRBJ2-7, reads GAGVSQSPSNKVTEKGKDVELRCDPISGHTALYWYRQSLGQGLEFLIYFQGNSAPDKSGLPSDRFSAERTGGSVSTLTIQRTQQEDSAVYLCASSLTDVYEQYFGPGTRLTVT.

The chain recombines TRBV5-1 with TRBJ2-3, with 7 bases fitting TRBD1. Germline V gene data show CDR1 as SGHRS and CDR2 as YFSETQ. The CDR3 covers 15 residues. J gave up 2 bases and V 3 bases, and 6 bases lay outside the gene matches. CDR3 sequence (DNA): TGCGCCAGCAGCTGGGACAGTCACAACACAGATACGCAGTATTTT. This gives the protein CASSWDSHNTDTQYF.

The genes are TRBV6-2 or TRBV6-3 and TRBJ2-2, with D possibly being TRBD2 (6 bases). The V end lost 2 bases, the J end lost 8 bases, and 12 bases lay between the germline ends. The CDR3 consists of 14 residues. CDR1 and CDR2 (germline): MNHEY, SVGEGT. CDR3 DNA sequence: TGTGCCAGCAGTTACGTAGGGGACTTGGGGGAGCTGTTTTTT. This translates into CASSYVGDLGELFF.

The V call is TRBV11-2, the J call TRBJ2-7; possibly TRBD2 for D (6 bases). The CDR3 contains 14 residues. The V end was cut by 4 bases, the J end by 2 bases, with 12 bases between. Germline CDR1 and CDR2: SGHAT and FQNNGV. As DNA, the CDR3 is TGTGCCAGCAGCTCGGGGGACTTGACCTACGAGCAGTACTTC. Amino acids: CASSSGDLTYEQYF.

The chain employs TRBV5-1 and TRBJ2-3; 12 bases match TRBD2. The CDR3 contains 17 residues. With V trimmed by 3 bases and J by 1 base, 6 bases remained unmatched. Germline assignment: CDR1 SGHRS and CDR2 YFSETQ. CDR3: CASSSTSGGPRTDTQYF. CDR3 in DNA: TGCGCCAGCAGCTCCACTAGCGGGGGGCCACGCACAGATACGCAGTATTTT.

This sequence joins TRBV7-9 and TRBJ1-2; 7 nucleotides line up with TRBD1. The V gene's germline CDR1 is SEHNR and CDR2 FQNEAQ (reference sequence). V lost 4 bases, J lost 3 bases, and 8 bases stayed unmatched. The CDR3 consists of 15 residues. The CDR3 spells CASSSRQGLDYGYTF. For the CDR3, the DNA is TGTGCCAGCAGCTCAAGACAGGGATTGGACTATGGCTACACCTTC.

The chain joins TRBV7-9 to TRBJ2-7; 9 bases fit TRBD1. This CDR3 region has 15 residues. Looked up from germline, CDR1 is SEHNR and CDR2 is FQNEAQ (reference sequence). Trimming cost V 5 bases and J 1 base; bases outside gene matches: 6. DNA of the CDR3: TGTGCCAGCAGCACGGGACAGGGTCCTTCCTACGAGCAGTACTTC. Protein product: CASSTGQGPSYEQYF.

The V and J genes are TRBV27 and TRBJ2-1; the D gene is possibly TRBD1 (5 bases). V was trimmed by 3 bases and J by 12 bases, leaving 15 bases between them. The CDR3 totals 13 residues. The germline gives CDR1 MNHEY, CDR2 SMNVEV (reference sequence). CDR3 loop: CASSLGQGLRQFF. For the CDR3, the DNA is TGTGCCAGCAGTTTGGGGCAGGGTCTCAGGCAGTTCTTC.

This sequence joins TRBV2 and TRBJ1-5, with D possibly being TRBD1 (6 bases). CDR1 SNHLY and CDR2 FYNNEI come from the germline V gene. V lost 6 bases, J lost 7 bases, and 13 bases lay in between. The CDR3 runs to 13 residues. The CDR3 DNA follows: TGTGCCAGCAGCCCAGGGGTAGTCCAGCCCCAGCATTTT. Translated: CASSPGVVQPQHF.

V gene TRBV3-1 (or the pseudogene TRBV3-2) combines with J gene TRBJ1-6; D not resolved. Trimming stripped 4 bases from V and 10 bases from J, with 11 bases between. The germline gives CDR1 LGHDT, CDR2 YNNKEL (reference sequence). The CDR3 extends over 13 amino acids. CDR3 region: CASSRGRSSPLHF. DNA of the CDR3: TGTGCCAGCAGCCGTGGTAGGAGCTCACCCCTCCACTTT.

This clone showed up just once. The chain has TRBV7-8 and TRBJ1-2; perhaps TRBD1 as D (5 bases). This CDR3 spans 14 amino acids. V was shortened by 1 base and J by 5 bases, with 11 bases between the two germline ends. From germline, CDR1 is SGHVS and CDR2 FQNEAQ. DNA of the CDR3: TGTGCCAGCAGCTTAGTCAGGGAAGGGTATGGCTACACCTTC. Translation gives CASSLVREGYGYTF.

This chain uses TRBV12-3 or TRBV12-4 with TRBJ2-1, with D perhaps TRBD2 (5 bases). Deletions cut 7 bases from V and 6 bases from J, with 10 bases between. The CDR3 is made up of 12 amino acids. The CDR3 DNA reads TGTGCCAGCACGGAGCGGTTCAATGAGCAGTTCTTC. Encoded protein: CASTERFNEQFF.

The genes are TRBV7-9 and TRBJ1-3; D unclear. This CDR3 is built from 15 residues. Germline V CDR1 and CDR2: SEHNR, FQNEAQ (reference sequence). Trimming pared 0 bases from V and 0 bases from J, leaving 6 bases between. The CDR3 sequence: CASSLAGSSGNTIYF. In nucleotides, the CDR3 is TGTGCCAGCAGCTTAGCGGGCAGCTCTGGAAACACCATATATTTT.

V gene TRBV19 combines with J gene TRBJ1-5, with 9 positions matching TRBD1. This CDR3 is 15 amino acids long. The V gene end was trimmed by 4 bases and the J gene end by 5 bases; junction bases not matched to a gene: 6. Germline CDR1 LNHDA, CDR2 SQIVND (reference sequence). The CDR3 is CASSTRDRADQPQHF. The CDR3 bases are TGTGCCAGTAGTACCCGGGACAGGGCTGATCAGCCCCAGCATTTT. The full variable domain, in which reference TRBV19 and TRBJ1-5 provide the parts outside the CDR3, is DGGITQSPKYLFRKEGQNVTLSCEQNLNHDAMYWYRQDPGQGLRLIYYSQIVNDFQKGDIAEGYSVSREKKESFPLTVTSAQKNPTAFYLCASSTRDRADQPQHFGDGTRLSIL.

This clone appeared a single time. The chain is built from TRBV30 and TRBJ1-5, with D perhaps TRBD1 (6 bases). V was trimmed by 3 bases and J by 2 bases, leaving 17 bases between them. The CDR3 extends over 16 amino acids. Germline assignment: CDR1 GTSNPN and CDR2 SVGIG (reference sequence). The CDR3 sequence: CAWRDSHRGGNQPQHF. In nucleotides, the CDR3 is TGTGCCTGGAGGGACAGTCATAGAGGGGGCAATCAGCCCCAGCATTTT.

This chain joins TRBV27 and TRBJ2-7, with 9 bases identical to TRBD1. The CDR3 loop spans 18 amino acids. The V gene's germline CDR1 is MNHEY and CDR2 SMNVEV (reference sequence). V lost 6 bases, J lost 1 base, and 16 bases stayed unmatched. This chain's CDR3 is CASSPGQGSTLLSYEQYV. The CDR3 DNA is TGTGCCAGCAGCCCCGGACAGGGGTCGACCCTTTTATCCTACGAGCAGTACGTC.